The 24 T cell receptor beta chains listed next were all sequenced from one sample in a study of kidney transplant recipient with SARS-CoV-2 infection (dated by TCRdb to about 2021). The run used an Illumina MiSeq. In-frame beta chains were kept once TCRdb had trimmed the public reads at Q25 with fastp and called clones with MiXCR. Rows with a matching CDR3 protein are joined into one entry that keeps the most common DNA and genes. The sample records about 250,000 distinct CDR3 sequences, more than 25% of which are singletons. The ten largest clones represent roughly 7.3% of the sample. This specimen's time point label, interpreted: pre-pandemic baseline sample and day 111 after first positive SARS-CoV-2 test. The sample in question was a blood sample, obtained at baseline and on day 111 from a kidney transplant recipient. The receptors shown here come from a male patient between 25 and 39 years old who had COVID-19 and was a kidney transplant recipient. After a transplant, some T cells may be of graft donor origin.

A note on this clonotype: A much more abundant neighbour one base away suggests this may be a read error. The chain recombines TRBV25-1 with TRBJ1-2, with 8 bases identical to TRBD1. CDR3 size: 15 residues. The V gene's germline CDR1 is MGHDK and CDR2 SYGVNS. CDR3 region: CASSKYGQGSYGYTF. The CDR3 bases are TGTGCCAGCAGTAAATATGGACAGGGAAGCTATGGCTACACCTTC.

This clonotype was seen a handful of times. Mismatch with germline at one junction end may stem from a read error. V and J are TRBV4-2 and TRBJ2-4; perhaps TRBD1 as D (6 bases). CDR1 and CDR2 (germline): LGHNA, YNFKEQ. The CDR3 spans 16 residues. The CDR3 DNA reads TGTACCAGCAGCCAAGATATACCACAGGGCGTGAACATTCAGTACTTC. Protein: CTSSQDIPQGVNIQYF.

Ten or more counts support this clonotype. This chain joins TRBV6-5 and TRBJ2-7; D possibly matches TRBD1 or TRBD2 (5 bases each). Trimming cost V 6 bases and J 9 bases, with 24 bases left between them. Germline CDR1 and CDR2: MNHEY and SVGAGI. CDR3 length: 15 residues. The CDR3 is CASRDSGAADPWQYF. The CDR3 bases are TGTGCCAGCAGAGACTCCGGGGCGGCGGATCCTTGGCAGTACTTC.

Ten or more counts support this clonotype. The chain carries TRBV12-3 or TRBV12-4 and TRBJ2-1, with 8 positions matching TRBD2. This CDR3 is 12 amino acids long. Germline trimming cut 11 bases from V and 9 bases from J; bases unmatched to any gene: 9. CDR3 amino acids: CASGGRSSEQFF. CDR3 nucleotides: TGTGCCTCGGGGGGGCGCTCGAGTGAGCAGTTCTTC.

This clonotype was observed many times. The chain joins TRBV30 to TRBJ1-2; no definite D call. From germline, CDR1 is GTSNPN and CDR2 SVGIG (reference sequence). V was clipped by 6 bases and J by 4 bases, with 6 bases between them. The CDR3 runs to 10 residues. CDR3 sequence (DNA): TGTGCCTGTGGCAGCTATGGCTACACCTTC. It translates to CACGSYGYTF.

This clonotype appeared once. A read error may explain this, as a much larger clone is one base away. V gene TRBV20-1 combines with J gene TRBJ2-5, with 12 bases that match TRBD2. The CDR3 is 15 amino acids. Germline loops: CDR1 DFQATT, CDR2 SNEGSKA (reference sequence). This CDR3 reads CSARDQELAGGGQCF. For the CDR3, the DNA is TGCAGTGCTAGAGATCAGGAACTAGCGGGAGGTGGGCAGTGCTTC.

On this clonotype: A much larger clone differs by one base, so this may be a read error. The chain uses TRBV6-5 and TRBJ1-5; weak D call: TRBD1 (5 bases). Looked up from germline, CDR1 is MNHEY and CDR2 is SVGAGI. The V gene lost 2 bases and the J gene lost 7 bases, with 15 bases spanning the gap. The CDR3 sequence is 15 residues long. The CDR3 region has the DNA TGTGCCAGCAGTTACCCGAATGGGGGTACGCAGCCCCAGCATTTT. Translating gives CASSYPNGGTQPQHF.

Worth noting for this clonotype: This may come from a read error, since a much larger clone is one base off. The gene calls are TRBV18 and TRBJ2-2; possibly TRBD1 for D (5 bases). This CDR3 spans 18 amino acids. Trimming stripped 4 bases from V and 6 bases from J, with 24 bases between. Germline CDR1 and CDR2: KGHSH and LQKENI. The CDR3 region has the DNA TGTGCCAGCTCACTCCTAGGACGAGATGGGGCTCGGGCCGGGGAGCTGTTTTTT. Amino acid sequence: CASSLLGRDGARAGELFF.

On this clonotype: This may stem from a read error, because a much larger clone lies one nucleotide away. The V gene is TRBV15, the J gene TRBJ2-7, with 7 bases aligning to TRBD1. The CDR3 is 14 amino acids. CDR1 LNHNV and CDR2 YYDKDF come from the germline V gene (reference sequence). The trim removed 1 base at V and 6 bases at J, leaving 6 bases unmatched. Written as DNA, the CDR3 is TGTGCCACCAGCAGAGCCCAGACAGGGCCCGAGCAGTACTTC. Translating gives CATSRAQTGPEQYF. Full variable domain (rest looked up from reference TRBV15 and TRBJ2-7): DAMVIQNPRYQVTQFGKPVTLSCSQTLNHNVMYWYQQKSSQAPKLLFHYYDKDFNNEADTPDNFQSRRPNTSFCFLDIRSPGLGDTAMYLCATSRAQTGPEQYFGPGTRLTVT.

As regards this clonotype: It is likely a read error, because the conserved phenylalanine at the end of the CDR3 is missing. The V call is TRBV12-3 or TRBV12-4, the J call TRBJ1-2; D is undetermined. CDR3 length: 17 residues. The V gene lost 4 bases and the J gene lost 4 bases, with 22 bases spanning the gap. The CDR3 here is CASSSPVSFRKTYGYTV. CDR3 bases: TGTGCCAGCAGTTCACCCGTCAGCTTCCGAAAGACCTATGGCTACACCGTC.

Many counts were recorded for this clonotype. The CDR3, as DNA: TGTGCCAGCAGCAGCCCCCCTACAAGGGCTAATGAAAAACTGTTTTTT. Protein: CASSSPPTRANEKLFF. The V call is TRBV21-1, the J call TRBJ1-4; the D segment call TRBD1 is taken from the table without a DNA check. TRBV21-1 is designated a pseudogene. The CDR3 consists of 16 residues.

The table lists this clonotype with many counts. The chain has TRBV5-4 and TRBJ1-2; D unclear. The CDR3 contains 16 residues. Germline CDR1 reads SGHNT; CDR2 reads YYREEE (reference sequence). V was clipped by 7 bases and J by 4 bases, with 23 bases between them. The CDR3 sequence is CASAIHVPGKTYGYTF. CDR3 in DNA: TGTGCCAGCGCAATACACGTACCAGGAAAGACCTATGGCTACACCTTC.

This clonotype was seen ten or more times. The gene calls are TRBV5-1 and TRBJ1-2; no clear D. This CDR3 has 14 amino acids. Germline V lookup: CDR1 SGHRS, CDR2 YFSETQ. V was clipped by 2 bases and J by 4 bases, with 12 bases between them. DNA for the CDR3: TGCGCCAGCAGCTTCGGGTCGGTTGTCTATGGCTACACCTTC. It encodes CASSFGSVVYGYTF.

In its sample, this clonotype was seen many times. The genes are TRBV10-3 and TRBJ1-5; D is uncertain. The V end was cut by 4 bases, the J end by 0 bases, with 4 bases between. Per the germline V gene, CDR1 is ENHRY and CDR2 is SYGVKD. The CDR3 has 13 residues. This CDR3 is CAISGSSNQPQHF. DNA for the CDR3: TGTGCCATCAGTGGCAGTAGCAATCAGCCCCAGCATTTT.

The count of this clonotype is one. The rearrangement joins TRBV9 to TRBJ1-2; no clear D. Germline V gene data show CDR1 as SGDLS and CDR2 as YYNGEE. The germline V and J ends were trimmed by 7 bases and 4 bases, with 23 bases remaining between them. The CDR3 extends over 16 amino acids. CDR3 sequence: CASSGTYSRRTYGYTF. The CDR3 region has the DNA TGTGCCAGCTCCGGCACGTACTCAAGAAGGACCTATGGCTACACCTTC. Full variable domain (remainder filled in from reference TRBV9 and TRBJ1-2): DSGVTQTPKHLITATGQRVTLRCSPRSGDLSVYWYQQSLDQGLQFLIQYYNGEERAKGNILERFSAQQFPDLHSELNLSSLELGDSALYFCASSGTYSRRTYGYTFGSGTRLTVV.

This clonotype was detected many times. CDR3 DNA: TGTGCCAGCAGCAGAAACTGTCCCATTTCAGGCTTGACCGGGGAGCTGTTTTTT. Its translation is CASSRNCPISGLTGELFF. This chain links TRBV3-1 with TRBJ2-2; D is uncertain. The CDR3 is 18 residues long. From germline, CDR1 is LGHDT and CDR2 YNNKEL (reference sequence). V dropped 5 bases and J dropped 5 bases, with 24 bases sitting between them.

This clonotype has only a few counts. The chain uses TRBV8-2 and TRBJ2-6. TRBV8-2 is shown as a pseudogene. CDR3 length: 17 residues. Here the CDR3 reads CGKIERITQSRANVLTF. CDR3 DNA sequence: TGTGGCAAAATTGAAAGGATAACACAAAGTCGGGCCAACGTCCTGACTTTC.

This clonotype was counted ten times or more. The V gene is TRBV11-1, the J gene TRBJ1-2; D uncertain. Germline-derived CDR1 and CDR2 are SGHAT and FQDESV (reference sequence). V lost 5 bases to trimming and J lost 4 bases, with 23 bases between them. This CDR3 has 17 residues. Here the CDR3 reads CASSVFPKAGKTYGYTF. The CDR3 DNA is TGTGCCAGCAGCGTTTTCCCTAAGGCTGGAAAGACCTATGGCTACACCTTC.

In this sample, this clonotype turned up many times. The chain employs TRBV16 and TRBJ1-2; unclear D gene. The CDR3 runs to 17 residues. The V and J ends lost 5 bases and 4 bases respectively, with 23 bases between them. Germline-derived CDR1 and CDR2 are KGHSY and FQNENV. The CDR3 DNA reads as TGTGCCAGCAGCGGGAAAAAGGTCGTTAGAAAGACCTATGGCTACACCTTC. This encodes CASSGKKVVRKTYGYTF. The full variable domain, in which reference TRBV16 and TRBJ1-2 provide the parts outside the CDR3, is GEEVAQTPKHLVRGEGQKAKLYCAPIKGHSYVFWYQQVLKNEFKFLISFQNENVFDETGMPKERFSAKCLPNSPCSLEIQATKLEDSAVYFCASSGKKVVRKTYGYTFGSGTRLTVV.

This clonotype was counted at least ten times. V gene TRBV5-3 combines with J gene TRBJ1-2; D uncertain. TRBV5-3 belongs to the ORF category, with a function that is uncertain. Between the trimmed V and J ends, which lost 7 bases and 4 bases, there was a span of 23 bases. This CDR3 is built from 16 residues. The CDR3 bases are TGTGCCAGAGCATCCAGAGTGGTGAGAAAGACCTATGGCTACACCTTC. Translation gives CARASRVVRKTYGYTF.

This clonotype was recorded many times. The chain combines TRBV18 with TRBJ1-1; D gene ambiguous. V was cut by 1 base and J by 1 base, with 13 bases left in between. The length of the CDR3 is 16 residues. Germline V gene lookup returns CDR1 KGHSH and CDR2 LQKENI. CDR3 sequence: CASSPLSRRENTEAFF. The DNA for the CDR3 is TGTGCCAGCTCACCACTTTCGCGGCGGGAGAACACTGAAGCTTTCTTT.

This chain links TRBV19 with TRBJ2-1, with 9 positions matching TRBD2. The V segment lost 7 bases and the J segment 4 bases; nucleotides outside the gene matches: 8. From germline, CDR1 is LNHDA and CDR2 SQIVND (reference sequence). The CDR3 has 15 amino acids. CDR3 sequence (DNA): TGTGCCAGTACCCCCTCGAGCGGGAGGTACAATGAGCAGTTCTTC. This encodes CASTPSSGRYNEQFF.

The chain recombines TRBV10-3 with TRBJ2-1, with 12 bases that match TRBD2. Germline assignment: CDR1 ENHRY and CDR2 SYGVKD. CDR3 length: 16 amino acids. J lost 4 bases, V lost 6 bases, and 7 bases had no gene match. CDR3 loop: CAIRATSGSLYNEQFF. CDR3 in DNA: TGTGCCATCAGGGCGACTAGCGGGAGTCTGTACAATGAGCAGTTCTTC.

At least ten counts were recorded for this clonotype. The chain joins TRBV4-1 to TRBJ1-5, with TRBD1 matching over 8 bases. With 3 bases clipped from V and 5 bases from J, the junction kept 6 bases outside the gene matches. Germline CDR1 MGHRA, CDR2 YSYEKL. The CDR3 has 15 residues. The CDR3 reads CASSHLDRGDQPQHF. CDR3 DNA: TGCGCCAGCAGCCACCTAGACAGGGGAGATCAGCCCCAGCATTTT.